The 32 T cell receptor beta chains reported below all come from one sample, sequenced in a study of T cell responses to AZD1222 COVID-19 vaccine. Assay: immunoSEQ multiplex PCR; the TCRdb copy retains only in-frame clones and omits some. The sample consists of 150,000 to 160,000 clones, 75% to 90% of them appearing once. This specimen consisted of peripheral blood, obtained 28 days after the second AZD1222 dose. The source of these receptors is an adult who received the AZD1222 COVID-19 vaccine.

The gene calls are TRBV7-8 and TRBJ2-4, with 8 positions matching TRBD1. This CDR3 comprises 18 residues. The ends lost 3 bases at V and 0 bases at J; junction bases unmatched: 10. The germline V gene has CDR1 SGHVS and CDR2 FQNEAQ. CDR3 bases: TGTGCCAGCAGCTTGTTGCACTTCGGGACAGGAGCCAAAAACATTCAGTACTTC. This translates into CASSLLHFGTGAKNIQYF.

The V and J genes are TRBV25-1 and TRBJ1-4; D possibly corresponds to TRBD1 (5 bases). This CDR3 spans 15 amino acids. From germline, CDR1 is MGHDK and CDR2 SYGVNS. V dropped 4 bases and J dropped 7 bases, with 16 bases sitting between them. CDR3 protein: CASSGTRAGGEKLFF. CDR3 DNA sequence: TGTGCCAGCAGTGGGACCAGGGCTGGGGGTGAAAAACTGTTTTTT.

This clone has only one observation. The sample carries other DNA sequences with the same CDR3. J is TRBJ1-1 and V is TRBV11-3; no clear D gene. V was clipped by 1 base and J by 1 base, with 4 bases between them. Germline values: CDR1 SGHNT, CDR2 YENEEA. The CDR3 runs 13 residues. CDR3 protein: CASSLGGNTEAFF. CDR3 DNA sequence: TGTGCCAGCAGCTTAGGGGGGAACACTGAAGCTTTCTTT.

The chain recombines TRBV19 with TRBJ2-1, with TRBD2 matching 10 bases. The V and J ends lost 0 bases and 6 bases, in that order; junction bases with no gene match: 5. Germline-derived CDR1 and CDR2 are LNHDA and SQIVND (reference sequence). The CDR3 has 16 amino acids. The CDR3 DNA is TGTGCCAGTAGTATAGAGCCTAGCGGGAGACCCAATGAGCAGTTCTTC. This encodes CASSIEPSGRPNEQFF.

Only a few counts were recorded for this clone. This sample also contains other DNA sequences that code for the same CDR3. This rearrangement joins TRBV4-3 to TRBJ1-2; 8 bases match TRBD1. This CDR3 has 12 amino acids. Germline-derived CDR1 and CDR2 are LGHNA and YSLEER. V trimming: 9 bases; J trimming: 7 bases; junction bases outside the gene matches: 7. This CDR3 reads CASQGAQSGYTF. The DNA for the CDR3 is TGCGCCAGTCAGGGGGCGCAGTCTGGCTACACCTTC.

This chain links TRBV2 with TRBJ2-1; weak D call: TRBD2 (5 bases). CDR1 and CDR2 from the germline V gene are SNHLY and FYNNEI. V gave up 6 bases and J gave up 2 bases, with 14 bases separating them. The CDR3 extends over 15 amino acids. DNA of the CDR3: TGTGCCAGCAGCCTTATTAGACTAACCTACAATGAGCAGTTCTTC. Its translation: CASSLIRLTYNEQFF.

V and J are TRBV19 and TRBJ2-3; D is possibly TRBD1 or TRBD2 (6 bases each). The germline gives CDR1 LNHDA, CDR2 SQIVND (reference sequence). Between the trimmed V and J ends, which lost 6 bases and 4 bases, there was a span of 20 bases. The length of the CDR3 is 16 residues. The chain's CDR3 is CASRGGGTRSADTQYF. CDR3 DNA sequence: TGTGCCAGTAGGGGCGGCGGGACAAGGAGCGCAGATACGCAGTATTTT.

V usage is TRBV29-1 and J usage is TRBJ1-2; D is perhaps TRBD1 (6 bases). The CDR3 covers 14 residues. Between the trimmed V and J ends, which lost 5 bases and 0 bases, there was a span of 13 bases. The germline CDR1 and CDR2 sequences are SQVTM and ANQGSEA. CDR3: CSVFGGRANYGYTF. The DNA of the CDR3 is TGCAGCGTTTTTGGGGGGCGAGCTAACTATGGCTACACCTTC.

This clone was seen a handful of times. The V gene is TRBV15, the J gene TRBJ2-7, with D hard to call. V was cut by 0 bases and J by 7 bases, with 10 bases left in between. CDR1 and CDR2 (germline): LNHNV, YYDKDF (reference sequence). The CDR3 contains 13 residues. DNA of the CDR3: TGTGCCACCAGCAGAGATCTTGTCGGGGAGCAGTACTTC. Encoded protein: CATSRDLVGEQYF.

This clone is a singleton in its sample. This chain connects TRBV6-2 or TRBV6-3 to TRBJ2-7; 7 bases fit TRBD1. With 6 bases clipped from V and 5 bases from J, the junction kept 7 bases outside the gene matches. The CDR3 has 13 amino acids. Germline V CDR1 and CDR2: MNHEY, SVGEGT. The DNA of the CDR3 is TGTGCCAGCAGACCTTCCGGGACAGACGAGCAGTACTTC. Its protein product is CASRPSGTDEQYF.

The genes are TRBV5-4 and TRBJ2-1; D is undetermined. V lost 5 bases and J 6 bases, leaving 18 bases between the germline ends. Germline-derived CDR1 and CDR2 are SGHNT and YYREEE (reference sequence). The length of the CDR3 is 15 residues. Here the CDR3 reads CASSFGRPSSNEQFF. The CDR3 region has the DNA TGTGCCAGCAGTTTTGGTAGACCAAGTTCCAATGAGCAGTTCTTC.

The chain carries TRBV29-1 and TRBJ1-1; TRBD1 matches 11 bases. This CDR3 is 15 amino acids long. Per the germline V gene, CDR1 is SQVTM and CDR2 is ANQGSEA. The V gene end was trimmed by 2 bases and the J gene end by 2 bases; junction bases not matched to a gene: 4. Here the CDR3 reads CSVERGTGGNTEAFF. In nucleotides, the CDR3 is TGCAGCGTTGAACGGGGGACAGGGGGTAACACTGAAGCTTTCTTT.

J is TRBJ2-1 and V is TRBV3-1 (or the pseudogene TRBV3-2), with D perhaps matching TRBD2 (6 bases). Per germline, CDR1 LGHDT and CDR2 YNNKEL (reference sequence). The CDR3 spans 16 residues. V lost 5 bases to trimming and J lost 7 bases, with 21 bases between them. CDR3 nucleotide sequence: TGTGCCAGCAGCTTACCCGTGGCAGGTGGGGGGAATGAGCAGTTCTTC. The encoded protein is CASSLPVAGGGNEQFF.

In DNA form, the CDR3 reads TGTGCCAGCAGTTTTGGCCTTGCGGGGGGGAATGAAAAACTGTTTTTT. Its translation is CASSFGLAGGNEKLFF. The chain joins TRBV28 to TRBJ1-4; the D gene is possibly TRBD1 (5 bases). Germline lookup yields CDR1 MDHEN and CDR2 SYDVKM. This CDR3 contains 16 residues. The V end was cut by 3 bases, the J end by 5 bases, with 16 bases between.

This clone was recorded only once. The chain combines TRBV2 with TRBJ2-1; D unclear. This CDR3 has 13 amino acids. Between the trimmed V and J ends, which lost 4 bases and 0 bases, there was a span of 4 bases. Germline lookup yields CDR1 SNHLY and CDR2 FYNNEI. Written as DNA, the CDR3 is TGTGCCAGCAGTGTCATCTCCTACAATGAGCAGTTCTTC. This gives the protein CASSVISYNEQFF.

CDR3 bases: TGTGCCAGCAGCGTAGCCGGGACAGGGGGTGAAAAACTGTTTTTT. Its translation: CASSVAGTGGEKLFF. This chain joins TRBV9 and TRBJ1-4; 11 nucleotides match TRBD1. This CDR3 region has 15 residues. Germline loops: CDR1 SGDLS, CDR2 YYNGEE. The V segment lost 0 bases and the J segment 7 bases; nucleotides outside the gene matches: 2.

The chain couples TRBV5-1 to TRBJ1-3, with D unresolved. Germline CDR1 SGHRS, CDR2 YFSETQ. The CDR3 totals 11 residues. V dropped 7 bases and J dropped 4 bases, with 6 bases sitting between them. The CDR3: CASQTGNTIYF. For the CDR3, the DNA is TGCGCCAGCCAGACAGGAAACACCATATATTTT.

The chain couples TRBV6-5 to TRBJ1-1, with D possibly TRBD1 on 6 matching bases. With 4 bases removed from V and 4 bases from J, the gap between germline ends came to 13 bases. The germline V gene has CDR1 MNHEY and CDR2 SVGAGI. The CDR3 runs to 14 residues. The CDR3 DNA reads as TGTGCCAGCAGTTCAGGGGCGGTAGGCACTGAAGCTTTCTTT. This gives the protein CASSSGAVGTEAFF.

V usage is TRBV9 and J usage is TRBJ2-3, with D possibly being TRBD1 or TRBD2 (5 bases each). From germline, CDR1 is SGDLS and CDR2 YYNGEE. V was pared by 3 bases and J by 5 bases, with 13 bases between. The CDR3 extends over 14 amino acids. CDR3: CASSAALGGDTQYF. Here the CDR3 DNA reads TGTGCCAGCAGCGCTGCCCTTGGGGGAGATACGCAGTATTTT.

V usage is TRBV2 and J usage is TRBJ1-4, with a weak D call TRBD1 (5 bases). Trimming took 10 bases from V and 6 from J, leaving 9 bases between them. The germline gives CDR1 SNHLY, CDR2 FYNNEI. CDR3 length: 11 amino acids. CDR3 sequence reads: CAIGGHEKLFF. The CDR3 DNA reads TGTGCCATTGGGGGTCATGAAAAACTGTTTTTT. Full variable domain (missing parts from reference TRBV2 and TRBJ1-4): EPEVTQTPSHQVTQMGQEVILRCVPISNHLYFYWYRQILGQKVEFLVSFYNNEISEKSEIFDDQFSVERPDGSNFTLKIRSTKLEDSAMYFCAIGGHEKLFFGSGTQLSVL.

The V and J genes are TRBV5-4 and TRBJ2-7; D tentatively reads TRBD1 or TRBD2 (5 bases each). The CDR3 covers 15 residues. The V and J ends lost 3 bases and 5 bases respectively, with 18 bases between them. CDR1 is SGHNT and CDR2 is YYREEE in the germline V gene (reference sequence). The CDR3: CASSSILSGSHEQYF. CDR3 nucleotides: TGTGCCAGCAGCTCCATCTTGTCAGGGAGCCACGAGCAGTACTTC.

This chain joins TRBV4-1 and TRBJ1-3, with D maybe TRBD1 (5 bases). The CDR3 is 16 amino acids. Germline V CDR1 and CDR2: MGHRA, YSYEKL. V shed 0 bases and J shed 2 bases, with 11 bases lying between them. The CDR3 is CASSQDPGRAGNTIYF. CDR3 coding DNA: TGCGCCAGCAGCCAAGATCCGGGCAGGGCTGGAAACACCATATATTTT.

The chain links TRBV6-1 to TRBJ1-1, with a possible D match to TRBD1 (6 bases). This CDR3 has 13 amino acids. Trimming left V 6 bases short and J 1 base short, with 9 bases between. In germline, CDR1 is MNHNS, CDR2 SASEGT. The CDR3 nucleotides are TGTGCCAGCAGCCAGACAGGGAACACTGAAGCTTTCTTT. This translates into CASSQTGNTEAFF.

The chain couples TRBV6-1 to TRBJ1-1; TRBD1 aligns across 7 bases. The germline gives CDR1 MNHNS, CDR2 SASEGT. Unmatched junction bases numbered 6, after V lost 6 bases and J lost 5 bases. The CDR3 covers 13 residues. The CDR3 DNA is TGTGCCAGCAGGAGACAGGGTGAGACTGAAGCTTTCTTT. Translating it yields CASRRQGETEAFF.

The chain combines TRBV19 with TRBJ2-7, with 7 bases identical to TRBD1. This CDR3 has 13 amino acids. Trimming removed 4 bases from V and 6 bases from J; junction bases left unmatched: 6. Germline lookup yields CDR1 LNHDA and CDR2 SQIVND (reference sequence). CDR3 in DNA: TGTGCCAGTAGTACTGAGACAGGGTCCGAGCAGTACTTC. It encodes CASSTETGSEQYF. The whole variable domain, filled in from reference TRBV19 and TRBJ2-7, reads DGGITQSPKYLFRKEGQNVTLSCEQNLNHDAMYWYRQDPGQGLRLIYYSQIVNDFQKGDIAEGYSVSREKKESFPLTVTSAQKNPTAFYLCASSTETGSEQYFGPGTRLTVT.

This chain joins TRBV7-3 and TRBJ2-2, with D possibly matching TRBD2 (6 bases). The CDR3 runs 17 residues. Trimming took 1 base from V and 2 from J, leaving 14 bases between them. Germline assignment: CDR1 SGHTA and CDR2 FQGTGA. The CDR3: CASSLNVLGTNTGELFF. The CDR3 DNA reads TGTGCCAGCAGCTTAAATGTTTTGGGGACTAACACCGGGGAGCTGTTTTTT.

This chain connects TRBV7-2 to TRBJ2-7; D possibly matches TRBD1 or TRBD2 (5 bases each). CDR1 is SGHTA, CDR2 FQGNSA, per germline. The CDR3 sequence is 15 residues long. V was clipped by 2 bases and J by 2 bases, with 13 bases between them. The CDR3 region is CASSLMGEKPYEQYF. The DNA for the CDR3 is TGTGCCAGCAGCTTAATGGGGGAGAAACCCTACGAGCAGTACTTC.

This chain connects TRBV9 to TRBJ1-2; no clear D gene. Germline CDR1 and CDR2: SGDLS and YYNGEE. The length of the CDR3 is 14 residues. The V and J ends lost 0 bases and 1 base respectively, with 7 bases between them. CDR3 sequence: CASSVGPINYGYTF. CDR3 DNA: TGTGCCAGCAGCGTAGGTCCAATTAACTATGGCTACACCTTC.

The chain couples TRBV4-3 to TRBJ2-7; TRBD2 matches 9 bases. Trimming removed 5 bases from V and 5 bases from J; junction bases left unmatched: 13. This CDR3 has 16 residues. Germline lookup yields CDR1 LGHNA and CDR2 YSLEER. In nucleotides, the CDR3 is TGCGCCAGCAGCGCAGAAGGCGGGAGGGCCGGCCACGAGCAGTACTTC. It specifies CASSAEGGRAGHEQYF.

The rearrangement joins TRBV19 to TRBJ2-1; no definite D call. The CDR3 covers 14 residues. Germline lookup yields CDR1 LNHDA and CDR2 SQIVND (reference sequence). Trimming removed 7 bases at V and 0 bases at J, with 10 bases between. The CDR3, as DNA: TGTGCCAGTAATTTAGGTAGCTCCTACAATGAGCAGTTCTTC. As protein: CASNLGSSYNEQFF. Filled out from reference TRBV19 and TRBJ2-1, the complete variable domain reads DGGITQSPKYLFRKEGQNVTLSCEQNLNHDAMYWYRQDPGQGLRLIYYSQIVNDFQKGDIAEGYSVSREKKESFPLTVTSAQKNPTAFYLCASNLGSSYNEQFFGPGTRLTVL.

The CDR3 nucleotides read TGTGCCAGTAGTATCGACAGGGGGAGAACTGAAGCTTTCTTT. Translating gives CASSIDRGRTEAFF. The V gene is TRBV19, the J gene TRBJ1-1, with 9 bases fitting TRBD1. The CDR3 runs 14 residues. V lost 3 bases, J lost 5 bases, and 4 bases stayed unmatched. The germline V gene has CDR1 LNHDA and CDR2 SQIVND (reference sequence). The full variable domain, its missing parts supplied by reference TRBV19 and TRBJ1-1, is DGGITQSPKYLFRKEGQNVTLSCEQNLNHDAMYWYRQDPGQGLRLIYYSQIVNDFQKGDIAEGYSVSREKKESFPLTVTSAQKNPTAFYLCASSIDRGRTEAFFGQGTRLTVV.

The DNA of the CDR3 is TGTGCCAGCAGACGACAGGGGTTCCCAGATACGCAGTATTTT. Its protein product is CASRRQGFPDTQYF. The gene calls are TRBV14 and TRBJ2-3, with TRBD1 identical over 8 bases. CDR1 and CDR2 (germline): SGHDN, FVKESK. This CDR3 is 14 amino acids long. V shed 6 bases, J shed 4 bases, and the junction held 6 bases outside the gene matches.